Listed here are 25 T cell receptor beta chains from one sample, sequenced in a study of T cell changes during pregnancy in multiple sclerosis (dated by TCRdb to between 2018 and 2021). Libraries were built with the immunoSEQ multiplex PCR assay. Not all clones reach the TCRdb copy of this immuneACCESS table, which keeps in-frame sequences only. Checked studies attribute under half of the gap to unresolved V genes and leave the rest unexplained. Present in this sample are some 70,000 clones, roughly 90% of which were seen just once. Of the sample, under 0.35% falls within the top ten clones. Here the sequenced sample was CD4+ T cells from peripheral blood mononuclear cells, taken in the third trimester of pregnancy. The source is a female donor in good health, enrolled as a control in a pregnancy study.

This rearrangement joins TRBV19 to TRBJ2-5, with 12 bases matching TRBD2. V lost 5 bases to trimming and J lost 6 bases; unmatched junction nucleotides: 4. The germline V gene encodes CDR1 LNHDA and CDR2 SQIVND (reference sequence). The CDR3 totals 14 residues. The CDR3 protein is CASSPTSGGKTQYF. CDR3 in DNA: TGTGCCAGTAGTCCGACTAGCGGGGGAAAGACCCAGTACTTC.

This sequence joins TRBV19 and TRBJ1-3, with 8 nucleotides matching TRBD1. CDR1 is LNHDA, CDR2 SQIVND, per germline (reference sequence). With 4 bases clipped from V and 0 bases from J, the junction kept 2 bases outside the gene matches. The CDR3 extends over 15 amino acids. The DNA of the CDR3 is TGTGCCAGTAGTACGGACAGGGACTCTGGAAACACCATATATTTT. It encodes CASSTDRDSGNTIYF.

This clone has a single count. The chain links TRBV5-6 to TRBJ1-5; TRBD1 is a possible D gene (5 bases). V shed 0 bases and J shed 4 bases, with 11 bases lying between them. Germline V gene lookup returns CDR1 SGHDT and CDR2 YYEEEE. The CDR3 has 15 residues. This CDR3 is CASSLAGQPNQPQHF. The CDR3 bases are TGTGCCAGCAGCTTGGCCGGACAACCTAATCAGCCCCAGCATTTT. Full variable domain (rest looked up from reference TRBV5-6 and TRBJ1-5): DAGVTQSPTHLIKTRGQQVTLRCSPKSGHDTVSWYQQALGQGPQFIFQYYEEEERQRGNFPDRFSGHQFPNYSSELNVNALLLGDSALYLCASSLAGQPNQPQHFGDGTRLSIL.

CDR3 residues: CASSHLSGGISNQPQHF. DNA of the CDR3: TGTGCCAGCAGCCACTTAAGCGGGGGGATTAGCAATCAGCCCCAGCATTTT. This chain uses TRBV4-2 with TRBJ1-5, with D perhaps matching TRBD1 (5 bases). CDR1 is LGHNA, CDR2 YNFKEQ, per germline. The V and J ends lost 3 bases and 0 bases respectively, with 15 bases between them. The CDR3 has 17 residues.

This CDR3 is CASSEGGSGGYTF. CDR3 bases: TGTGCCAGCAGTGAAGGGGGAAGCGGTGGCTACACCTTC. This sequence joins TRBV6-1 and TRBJ1-2; no clear D gene. This CDR3 comprises 13 residues. CDR1 is MNHNS, CDR2 SASEGT, per germline. Trimming cost V 1 base and J 7 bases, with 10 bases left between them.

This chain connects TRBV30 to TRBJ1-2; tentative D call: TRBD1 (6 bases). The V gene's germline CDR1 is GTSNPN and CDR2 SVGIG (reference sequence). CDR3 length equals 14 residues. The germline V and J ends were trimmed by 3 bases and 7 bases, with 18 bases remaining between them. The CDR3, as DNA: TGTGCCTGGAGGGGCGTGGCGGGGGCTGTTGGCTACACCTTC. Translating it yields CAWRGVAGAVGYTF.

This clone has only one observation. The genes are TRBV5-1 and TRBJ2-5; D is perhaps TRBD2 (6 bases). Trimming took off 3 bases at V and 5 bases at J, with 20 bases between the two ends. The V gene's germline CDR1 is SGHRS and CDR2 YFSETQ. The CDR3 contains 16 residues. The CDR3 loop is CASSSGLGGSFETQYF. CDR3 DNA: TGCGCCAGCAGCTCGGGACTTGGGGGGAGTTTCGAGACCCAGTACTTC.

The CDR3 sequence is CASSPLRGPEQYF. CDR3 coding DNA: TGTGCCAGCAGCCCCCTTCGGGGTCCCGAGCAGTACTTC. The gene calls are TRBV28 and TRBJ2-7, with a tentative D call TRBD2 (5 bases). This CDR3 has 13 amino acids. The V end was cut by 6 bases, the J end by 6 bases, with 15 bases between. CDR1 and CDR2 (germline): MDHEN, SYDVKM.

The J gene is TRBJ2-2, the V gene TRBV5-1, with D unresolved. Germline V gene sequence: CDR1 SGHRS, CDR2 YFSETQ. The CDR3 consists of 15 residues. Deletions cut 0 bases from V and 5 bases from J, with 11 bases between. As DNA, the CDR3 is TGCGCCAGCAGCTTGGAACCAGGAATTACCGGGGAGCTGTTTTTT. The encoded protein is CASSLEPGITGELFF.

This rearrangement joins TRBV7-9 to TRBJ1-4; a possible D gene is TRBD1 (5 bases). Per the germline V gene, CDR1 is SEHNR and CDR2 is FQNEAQ (reference sequence). V was cut by 11 bases and J by 0 bases, with 13 bases left in between. The CDR3 totals 14 residues. The CDR3 DNA is TGTGCCGGGAAAAGACAGTCAACTAATGAAAAACTGTTTTTT. It specifies CAGKRQSTNEKLFF.

This clone was picked up a small number of times. A read error may account for a junction end that differs from germline. This rearrangement joins TRBV14 to TRBJ1-4, with D perhaps matching TRBD1 (5 bases). The germline gives CDR1 SGHDN, CDR2 FVKESK. This CDR3 is built from 11 residues. The CDR3 protein is CASSQKRGELF. The DNA for the CDR3 is TGTGCCAGCAGCCAAAAGCGGGGCGAGCTTTTT.

V is TRBV2 and J is TRBJ2-1; 7 bases fit TRBD2. J was trimmed by 2 bases and V by 6 bases; bases with no gene match: 7. The length of the CDR3 is 15 residues. CDR1 is SNHLY and CDR2 is FYNNEI in the germline V gene. CDR3 sequence: CASRILASAYNEQFF. The CDR3 nucleotides are TGTGCCAGCAGGATACTAGCGTCAGCCTACAATGAGCAGTTCTTC.

The J gene is TRBJ1-1, the V gene TRBV5-1; possibly TRBD1 for D (6 bases). CDR3 length equals 15 residues. V was shortened by 4 bases and J by 2 bases, with 15 bases between the two germline ends. The germline CDR1 and CDR2 sequences are SGHRS and YFSETQ. Written as DNA, the CDR3 is TGCGCCAGCAGCCAGCCCGACAGGCGAAACACTGAAGCTTTCTTT. Its translation is CASSQPDRRNTEAFF.

The chain carries TRBV30 and TRBJ1-2, with 8 bases aligning to TRBD1. Looked up from germline, CDR1 is GTSNPN and CDR2 is SVGIG (reference sequence). There are 13 residues in the CDR3. The V and J ends lost 1 base and 4 bases, in that order; junction bases with no gene match: 2. The CDR3 region has the DNA TGTGCCTGGAGTGCAGGGGGCCGCTATGGCTACACCTTC. Translating it yields CAWSAGGRYGYTF.

The genes are TRBV27 and TRBJ2-1; TRBD2 is a possible D gene (6 bases). Germline-derived CDR1 and CDR2 are MNHEY and SMNVEV (reference sequence). The CDR3 covers 14 residues. Trimming cost V 3 bases and J 1 base, with 7 bases left between them. The CDR3 DNA sequence: TGTGCCAGCAGTTTGGGGGGATCCTACAATGAGCAGTTCTTC. It codes for CASSLGGSYNEQFF.

The chain is built from TRBV21-1 and TRBJ1-5; the table's D call, TRBD1, has no DNA check behind it. TRBV21-1 is marked as a pseudogene. CDR3 length equals 21 residues. For the CDR3, the DNA is TGTGCCAGCAGCAAAGCTCGGGGACAGGGAGAGTCCATTTATAGCAATCAGCCCCAGCATTTT. Protein product: CASSKARGQGESIYSNQPQHF.

The genes are TRBV7-3 and TRBJ2-3; tentative D call: TRBD2 (6 bases). This CDR3 is built from 15 residues. The germline CDR1 and CDR2 sequences are SGHTA and FQGTGA. The germline V and J ends were trimmed by 5 bases and 8 bases, with 20 bases remaining between them. CDR3 sequence reads: CASSSWRDARGTQYF. CDR3 nucleotides: TGTGCCAGCAGCAGCTGGCGGGACGCAAGGGGTACGCAGTATTTT.

This rearrangement joins TRBV9 to TRBJ2-3; the match to TRBD2 covers 9 bases. The CDR3 covers 14 residues. V shed 3 bases, J shed 1 base, and the junction held 0 bases outside the gene matches. Per the germline V gene, CDR1 is SGDLS and CDR2 is YYNGEE. The CDR3 reads CASSGLAGTDTQYF. The DNA of the CDR3 is TGTGCCAGCAGCGGACTAGCGGGCACAGATACGCAGTATTTT.

The chain links TRBV5-4 to TRBJ1-2; unclear D gene. CDR1 is SGHNT and CDR2 is YYREEE in the germline V gene (reference sequence). The CDR3 length is 13 residues. V lost 1 base and J lost 8, with 12 bases in between. CDR3 DNA: TGTGCCAGCAGCTTGTCCGGGGAGTGGGGCTACACCTTC. Amino acids: CASSLSGEWGYTF. Using reference TRBV5-4 and TRBJ1-2 for the parts outside the CDR3, the full variable domain is ETGVTQSPTHLIKTRGQQVTLRCSSQSGHNTVSWYQQALGQGPQFIFQYYREEENGRGNFPPRFSGLQFPNYSSELNVNALELDDSALYLCASSLSGEWGYTFGSGTRLTVV.

The V gene is TRBV11-3, the J gene TRBJ2-1; 9 nucleotides align to TRBD1. The trim removed 6 bases at V and 1 base at J, leaving 7 bases unmatched. Germline assignment: CDR1 SGHNT and CDR2 YENEEA. This CDR3 region has 16 residues. CDR3 sequence reads: CASSRTGGVSYNEQFF. The CDR3 coding sequence is TGTGCCAGCAGTCGAACAGGGGGCGTATCCTACAATGAGCAGTTCTTC.

The chain joins TRBV18 to TRBJ2-1, with TRBD1 matching over 7 bases. Germline-derived CDR1 and CDR2 are KGHSH and LQKENI. The CDR3 is 14 amino acids. V dropped 0 bases and J dropped 4; count of bases not matched to a gene: 0. The CDR3 DNA reads as TGTGCCAGCTCACCACCGGGACAGTACAATGAGCAGTTCTTC. Amino acid sequence: CASSPPGQYNEQFF. Variable domain in full (rest from reference TRBV18 and TRBJ2-1): NAGVMQNPRHLVRRRGQEARLRCSPMKGHSHVYWYRQLPEEGLKFMVYLQKENIIDESGMPKERFSAEFPKEGPSILRIQQVVRGDSAAYFCASSPPGQYNEQFFGPGTRLTVL.

The rearrangement links TRBV5-1 to TRBJ1-2; 10 bases are a match to TRBD1. The V segment lost 2 bases and the J segment 14 bases; nucleotides outside the gene matches: 9. The germline V gene encodes CDR1 SGHRS and CDR2 YFSETQ. The CDR3 contains 13 residues. In nucleotides, the CDR3 is TGCGCCAGCAGCTTACCGGGACAGGGGATGGTTACCTTC. Translation: CASSLPGQGMVTF. The whole variable domain, filled in from reference TRBV5-1 and TRBJ1-2, reads KAGVTQTPRYLIKTRGQQVTLSCSPISGHRSVSWYQQTPGQGLQFLFEYFSETQRNKGNFPGRFSGRQFSNSRSEMNVSTLELGDSALYLCASSLPGQGMVTFGSGTRLTVV.

This rearrangement joins TRBV7-2 to TRBJ1-1; the match to TRBD1 covers 8 bases. Trimming took 4 bases from V and 2 from J; bases not matched to a gene: 6. This CDR3 comprises 15 residues. Germline assignment: CDR1 SGHTA and CDR2 FQGNSA. DNA of the CDR3: TGTGCCAGCAGCTCTAACGGACAGGGTAACACTGAAGCTTTCTTT. Its translation is CASSSNGQGNTEAFF.

J is TRBJ2-1 and V is TRBV7-3, with 13 nucleotides matching TRBD2. V gave up 2 bases and J gave up 9 bases; unmatched junction bases: 19. The CDR3 has 20 amino acids. CDR1 and CDR2 (germline): SGHTA, FQGTGA. The CDR3: CASSLPTPATSGGSSFEQFF. Written as DNA, the CDR3 is TGTGCCAGCAGCTTACCAACCCCGGCGACTAGCGGGGGGTCTTCCTTTGAGCAGTTCTTC.

The chain employs TRBV4-2 and TRBJ1-3; 7 bases are a match to TRBD1. Trimming took 0 bases from V and 3 from J; bases not matched to a gene: 11. This CDR3 is built from 18 residues. Germline V CDR1 and CDR2: LGHNA, YNFKEQ. CDR3 bases: TGTGCCAGCAGCCAAGACGTTACAGGGGCCCGGGTTGGAAACACCATATATTTT. The encoded protein is CASSQDVTGARVGNTIYF.